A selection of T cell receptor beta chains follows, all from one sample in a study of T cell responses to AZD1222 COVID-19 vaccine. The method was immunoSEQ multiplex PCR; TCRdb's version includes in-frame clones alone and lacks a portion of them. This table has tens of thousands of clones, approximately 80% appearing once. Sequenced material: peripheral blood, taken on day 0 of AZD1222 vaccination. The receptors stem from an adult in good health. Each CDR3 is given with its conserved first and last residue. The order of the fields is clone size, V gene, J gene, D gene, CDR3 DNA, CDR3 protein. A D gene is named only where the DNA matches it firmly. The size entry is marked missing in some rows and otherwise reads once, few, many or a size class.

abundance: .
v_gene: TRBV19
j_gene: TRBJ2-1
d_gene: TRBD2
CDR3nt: TGTGCCAGTAGGATCGGGACTAGCGGGGGAAATGAGCAGTTCTTC
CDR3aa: CASRIGTSGGNEQFF

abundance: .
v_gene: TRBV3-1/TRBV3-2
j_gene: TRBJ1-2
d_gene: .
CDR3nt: TGTGCCAGCAGCCCACAAGGCCCATGGGGAGGCTACACCTTC
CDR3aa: CASSPQGPWGGYTF

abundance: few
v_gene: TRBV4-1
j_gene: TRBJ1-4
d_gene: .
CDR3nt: TGCGCCAGCAGCCATCCGCAGGCCTCAACTAATGAAAAACTGTTTTTT
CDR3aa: CASSHPQASTNEKLFF

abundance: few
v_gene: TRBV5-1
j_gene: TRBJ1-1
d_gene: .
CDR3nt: TGCGCCAGCAGCTTGGTCCGGGACACGGAAGCTTTCTTT
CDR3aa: CASSLVRDTEAFF

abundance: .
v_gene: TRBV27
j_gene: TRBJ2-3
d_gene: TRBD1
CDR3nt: TGTGCCAGCAGTTTAACAAAGACAGGGTCAGATACGCAGTATTTT
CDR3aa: CASSLTKTGSDTQYF

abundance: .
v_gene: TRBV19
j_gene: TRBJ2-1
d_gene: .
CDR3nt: TGTGCCAGTAGTATAGCTCTGATCTACAATGAGCAGTTCTTC
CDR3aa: CASSIALIYNEQFF

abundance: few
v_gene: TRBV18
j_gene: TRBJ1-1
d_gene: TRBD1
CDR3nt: TGTGCCAGCTCGGGACAGGGACCCGCCACGACTGAAGCTTTCTTT
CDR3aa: CASSGQGPATTEAFF

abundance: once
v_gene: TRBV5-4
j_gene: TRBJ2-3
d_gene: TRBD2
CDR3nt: TGTGCCAGCAGCTGGGGACTAGCGGGGGTCCCGGGGCAGGATACGCAGTATTTT
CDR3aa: CASSWGLAGVPGQDTQYF

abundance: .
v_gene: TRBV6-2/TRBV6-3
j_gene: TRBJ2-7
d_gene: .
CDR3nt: TGTGCCAGCAGTTATTCGGGGCCGGGCGAGCAGTACTTC
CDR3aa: CASSYSGPGEQYF

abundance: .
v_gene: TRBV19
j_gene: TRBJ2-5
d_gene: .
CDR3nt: TGTGCCAGTAGCTCTCTCCAAGAGACCCAGTACTTC
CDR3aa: CASSSLQETQYF

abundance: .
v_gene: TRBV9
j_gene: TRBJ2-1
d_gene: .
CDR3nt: TGTGCCAGCAGTCTCGGGTCGAGCTCCTACAATGAGCAGTTCTTC
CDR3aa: CASSLGSSSYNEQFF

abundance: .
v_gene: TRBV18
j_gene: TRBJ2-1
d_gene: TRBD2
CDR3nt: TGTGCCAGCTCACCACCGGGACTAGCGTTGAATGAGCAGTTCTTC
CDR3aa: CASSPPGLALNEQFF

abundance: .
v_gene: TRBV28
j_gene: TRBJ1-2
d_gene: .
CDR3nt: TGTGCCAGCTTCCAAGGGGGGGCCCCAATGAACTATGGCTACACCTTC
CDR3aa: CASFQGGAPMNYGYTF

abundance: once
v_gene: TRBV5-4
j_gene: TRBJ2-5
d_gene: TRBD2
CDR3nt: TGTGCCAGCAGCTTGGCTGCTAGCGGGGGGCAAGAGACCCAGTACTTC
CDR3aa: CASSLAASGGQETQYF

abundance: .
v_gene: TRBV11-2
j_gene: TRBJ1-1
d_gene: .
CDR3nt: TGTGCCAGCAGCTCACCCCTGGGAGGGAGGGAGACTGAAGCTTTCTTT
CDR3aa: CASSSPLGGRETEAFF

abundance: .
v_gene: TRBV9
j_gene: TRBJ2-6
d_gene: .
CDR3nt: TGTGCCAGCAGCGTAGAATCCTCTGGTACAGGGCAGTTTTCCGGGGCCAACGTCCTGACTTTC
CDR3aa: CASSVESSGTGQFSGANVLTF

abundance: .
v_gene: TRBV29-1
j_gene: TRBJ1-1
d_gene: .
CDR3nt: TGCAGCGTTGAAGGGGGGCTGAACACTGAAGCTTTCTTT
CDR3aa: CSVEGGLNTEAFF

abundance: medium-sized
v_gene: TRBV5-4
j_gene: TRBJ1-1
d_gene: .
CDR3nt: TGTGCCAGCAGCTTTGAACTTAACACTGAAGCTTTCTTT
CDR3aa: CASSFELNTEAFF

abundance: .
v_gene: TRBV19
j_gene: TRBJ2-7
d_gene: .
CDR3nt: TGTGCCAGTAGTATGACGCGGCGTTCATCCTACGAGCAGTACTTC
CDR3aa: CASSMTRRSSYEQYF

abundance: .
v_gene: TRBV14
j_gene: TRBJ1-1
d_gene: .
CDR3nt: TGTGCCAGCAGCCCCGGTCCCGGAGGTGAAGCTTTCTTT
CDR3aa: CASSPGPGGEAFF

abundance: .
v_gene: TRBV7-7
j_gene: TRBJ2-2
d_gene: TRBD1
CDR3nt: TGTGCTAGCAGCTCGACCCAGGGGGCAAACACCGGGGAGCTGTTTTTT
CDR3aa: CASSSTQGANTGELFF

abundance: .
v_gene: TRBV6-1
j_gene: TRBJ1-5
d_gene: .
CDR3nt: TGTGCCAGCAGTGAATGGGCCGATAATCAGCCCCAGCATTTT
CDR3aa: CASSEWADNQPQHF

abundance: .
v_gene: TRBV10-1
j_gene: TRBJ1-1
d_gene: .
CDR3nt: TGCGCCAGCAGTGACCCACCAAACACTGAAGCTTTCTTT
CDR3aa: CASSDPPNTEAFF

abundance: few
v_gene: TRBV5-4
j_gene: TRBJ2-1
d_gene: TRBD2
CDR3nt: TGTGCCACATCGGAAGAGCGGGGGTATGCCAATGAGCAGTTCTTC
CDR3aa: CATSEERGYANEQFF

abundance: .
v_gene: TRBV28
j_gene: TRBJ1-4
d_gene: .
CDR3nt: TGTGCCAGCATGGGGGGATGGTTTAATGAAAAACTGTTTTTT
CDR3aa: CASMGGWFNEKLFF

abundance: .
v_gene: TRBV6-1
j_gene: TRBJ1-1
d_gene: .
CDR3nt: TGTGCCAGCAGTGAACAGGGAAGAAGAACTGAAGCTTTCTTT
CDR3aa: CASSEQGRRTEAFF

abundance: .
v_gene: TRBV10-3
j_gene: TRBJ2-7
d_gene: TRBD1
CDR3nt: TGTGCCATCAGTGAAGGTGGGGACAGGGCCGCCTACGAGCAGTACTTC
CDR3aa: CAISEGGDRAAYEQYF

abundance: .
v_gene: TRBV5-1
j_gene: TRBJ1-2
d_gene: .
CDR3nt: TGCGCCAGCAGCTCCGCCCGCTATGGCTACACCTTC
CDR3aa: CASSSARYGYTF

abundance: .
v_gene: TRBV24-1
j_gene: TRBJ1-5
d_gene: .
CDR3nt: TGTGCCACCAGTGATGGGCGGCGGGGGAATCAGCCCCAGCATTTT
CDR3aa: CATSDGRRGNQPQHF

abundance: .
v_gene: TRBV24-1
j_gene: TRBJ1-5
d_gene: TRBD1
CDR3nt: TGTGCCACCAGTGACACAGGGGGCGGTCAGCCCCAGCATTTT
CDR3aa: CATSDTGGGQPQHF

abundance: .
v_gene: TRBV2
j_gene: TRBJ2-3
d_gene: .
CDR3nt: TGTGCCAGCAGTTACACGGGGACCACAGATACGCAGTATTTT
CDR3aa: CASSYTGTTDTQYF

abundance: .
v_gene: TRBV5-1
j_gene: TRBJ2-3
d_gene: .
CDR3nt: TGCGCCAGCAGCTTGGTGGCGGGGACAGATACGCAGTATTTT
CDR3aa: CASSLVAGTDTQYF

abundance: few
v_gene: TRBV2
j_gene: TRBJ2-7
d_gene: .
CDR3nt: TGTGCCAGCAATGAGGGGCTCTACGAGCAGTACTTC
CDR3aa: CASNEGLYEQYF

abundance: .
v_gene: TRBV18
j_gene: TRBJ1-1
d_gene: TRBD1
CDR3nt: TGTGCCAGCTCATCGCAGGGGGAGGGCACTGAAGCTTTCTTT
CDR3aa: CASSSQGEGTEAFF

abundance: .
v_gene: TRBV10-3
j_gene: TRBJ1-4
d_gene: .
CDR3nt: TGTGCCATCAGTGAGGGGAACGTGGTGACAGATGAAAAACTGTTTTTT
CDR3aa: CAISEGNVVTDEKLFF

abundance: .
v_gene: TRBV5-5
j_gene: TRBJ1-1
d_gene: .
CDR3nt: TGTGCCAGCAGCTTGATTGGGTCGAACACTGAAGCTTTCTTT
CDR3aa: CASSLIGSNTEAFF

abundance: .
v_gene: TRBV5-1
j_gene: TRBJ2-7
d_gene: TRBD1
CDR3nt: TGCGCCAGCAGTCAGAACAGGGGGCTTGAGCAGTACTTC
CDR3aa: CASSQNRGLEQYF

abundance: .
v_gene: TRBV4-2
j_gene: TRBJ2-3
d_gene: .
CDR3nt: TGTGCCAGCAGCCAAGTAGGGCTGCCGGGGAGTACAGATACGCAGTATTTT
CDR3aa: CASSQVGLPGSTDTQYF